These 5 T cell receptor beta chains share one sample of origin, sequenced in a study of T cell responses to AZD1222 COVID-19 vaccine. Repertoires were generated with immunoSEQ multiplex PCR, while TCRdb's copy carries only in-frame clones and drops some. The repertoire holds about 150,000 clones, about 90% seen once, with about 3.8% in the top ten. Sequenced material: peripheral blood, taken 28 days after the second AZD1222 dose. These receptors were collected from an adult who received the AZD1222 COVID-19 vaccine.

The chain is built from TRBV7-3 and TRBJ2-1; 7 nucleotides match TRBD2. Germline V gene lookup returns CDR1 SGHTA and CDR2 FQGTGA. V lost 1 base and J lost 5; bases outside the gene matches: 2. This CDR3 has 14 residues. The CDR3 protein is CASSLSGTNNEQFF. The CDR3 DNA sequence: TGTGCCAGCAGCTTAAGCGGGACTAACAATGAGCAGTTCTTC. The variable domain in full, with the rest retrieved from reference TRBV7-3 and TRBJ2-1, is GAGVSQTPSNKVTEKGKYVELRCDPISGHTALYWYRQSLGQGPEFLIYFQGTGAADDSGLPNDRFFAVRPEGSVSTLKIQRTERGDSAVYLCASSLSGTNNEQFFGPGTRLTVL.

The chain joins TRBV9 to TRBJ1-2; a weak D match, TRBD1 (5 bases). V lost 0 bases to trimming and J lost 8 bases, with 11 bases between them. The CDR3 runs to 13 residues. The germline CDR1 and CDR2 sequences are SGDLS and YYNGEE. The CDR3 DNA reads as TGTGCCAGCAGCGTAGATGGGGGAGACGGCTACACCTTC. Translation: CASSVDGGDGYTF.

The chain carries TRBV5-5 and TRBJ1-4; D is unresolved. Trimming took 1 base from V and 6 from J, leaving 16 bases between them. The CDR3 contains 16 residues. Per germline, CDR1 SGHKS and CDR2 YYEKEE (reference sequence). CDR3 protein: CASSLTSRSEDEKLFF. In DNA form, the CDR3 reads TGTGCCAGCAGCTTGACTAGCCGATCAGAAGATGAAAAACTGTTTTTT.

This sequence joins TRBV18 and TRBJ1-1; D remains unclear. There are 12 residues in the CDR3. Between the trimmed V and J ends, which lost 4 bases and 4 bases, there was a span of 7 bases. CDR1 KGHSH and CDR2 LQKENI come from the germline V gene. The CDR3 loop reads CASSRGGTEAFF. As DNA, the CDR3 is TGTGCCAGCTCACGCGGTGGCACTGAAGCTTTCTTT.

The chain joins TRBV19 to TRBJ1-6, with 7 nucleotides matching TRBD1. Losses at the gene ends were 5 bases for V and 4 bases for J; bases not matched to a gene: 11. This CDR3 spans 17 amino acids. Germline CDR1 LNHDA, CDR2 SQIVND (reference sequence). CDR3 protein: CASSVPGQLPYNSPLHF. The CDR3 region has the DNA TGTGCCAGTAGTGTACCGGGACAGCTACCTTATAATTCACCCCTCCACTTT.